The 24 T cell receptor beta chains below come from one sample, sequenced in a study of cytomegalovirus exposure and HLA in healthy donors (dated by TCRdb to 2016 to 2017). The library was prepared using the immunoSEQ multiplex PCR assay. For the multiplex PCR, a mixture combining 60 forward primers for TCR Vbeta segments and 13 reverse primers for TCR Jbeta segments was used. The source is immuneACCESS, and TCRdb retained only in-frame sequences with V and J called. Part of the clones is not carried over; for the studies checked, unresolved V genes explain less than half of this, and the remainder is unexplained. This sample holds under 90,000 clones; around 80% were observed only once. In total, the top ten clones hold more than 2.5% of the sample. The specimen sequenced was PBMCs. The receptors were gathered from a man aged 50-59 years in good health and CMV-seropositive.

The chain employs TRBV7-2 and TRBJ2-7, with D tentatively TRBD2 (5 bases). The germline V gene encodes CDR1 SGHTA and CDR2 FQGNSA. This CDR3 contains 12 residues. V lost 2 bases, J lost 3 bases, and 5 bases lay in between. The CDR3 is CASSLSGYEQYF. CDR3 DNA: TGTGCCAGCAGCTTAAGCGGCTACGAGCAGTACTTC. The variable domain in full, completed from reference TRBV7-2 and TRBJ2-7, reads GAGVSQSPSNKVTEKGKDVELRCDPISGHTALYWYRQSLGQGLEFLIYFQGNSAPDKSGLPSDRFSAERTGGSVSTLTIQRTQQEDSAVYLCASSLSGYEQYFGPGTRLTVT.

The chain carries TRBV11-2 and TRBJ2-7, with D uncertain. V dropped 3 bases and J dropped 0 bases, with 12 bases sitting between them. The germline V gene encodes CDR1 SGHAT and CDR2 FQNNGV. There are 15 residues in the CDR3. The CDR3 region is CASSFGLGVSYEQYF. The CDR3 DNA sequence: TGTGCCAGCAGCTTCGGTCTAGGAGTCTCCTACGAGCAGTACTTC.

This chain's CDR3 is CASSSDQGNYGYTF. DNA of the CDR3: TGCGCCAGCAGCTCTGACCAGGGGAACTATGGCTACACCTTC. The rearrangement links TRBV5-1 to TRBJ1-2; tentative D call: TRBD1 (6 bases). Trimming removed 3 bases from V and 2 bases from J, with 11 bases in between. Per germline, CDR1 SGHRS and CDR2 YFSETQ. The CDR3 is made up of 14 amino acids.

This rearrangement joins TRBV2 to TRBJ2-2; possibly TRBD2 for D (6 bases). The germline CDR1 and CDR2 sequences are SNHLY and FYNNEI. The CDR3 is made up of 15 amino acids. Trimming removed 6 bases from V and 7 bases from J, with 18 bases in between. The CDR3 loop reads CASSPTRDGGGELFF. CDR3 nucleotide sequence: TGTGCCAGCAGCCCTACCCGGGACGGGGGCGGGGAGCTGTTTTTT.

V and J are TRBV19 and TRBJ1-1; 10 nucleotides align to TRBD1. Germline lookup yields CDR1 LNHDA and CDR2 SQIVND (reference sequence). The CDR3 totals 16 residues. V lost 3 bases and J lost 1; bases outside the gene matches: 5. CDR3 sequence: CASSMVTGGGNTEAFF. The CDR3, as DNA: TGTGCCAGTAGTATGGTGACAGGGGGCGGGAACACTGAAGCTTTCTTT.

The DNA for the CDR3 is TGTGCCAGCAGCGTTTCAAACGTCGGCTACGAGCAGTACTTC. Translated: CASSVSNVGYEQYF. V gene TRBV5-6 combines with J gene TRBJ2-7, with unresolved D. Germline V gene lookup returns CDR1 SGHDT and CDR2 YYEEEE. The CDR3 totals 14 residues. V was shortened by 4 bases and J by 3 bases, with 14 bases between the two germline ends.

This clone was recorded once. The V and J genes are TRBV10-3 and TRBJ1-5, with no clear D. V gave up 2 bases and J gave up 0 bases, with 11 bases separating them. Germline lookup yields CDR1 ENHRY and CDR2 SYGVKD. The length of the CDR3 is 16 residues. This CDR3 reads CAISERTFYSNQPQHF. CDR3 sequence (DNA): TGTGCCATCAGTGAGCGGACTTTTTATAGCAATCAGCCCCAGCATTTT.

This chain uses TRBV29-1 with TRBJ2-3, with TRBD2 matching over 9 bases. CDR1 is SQVTM and CDR2 is ANQGSEA in the germline V gene. This CDR3 spans 14 amino acids. Losses at the gene ends were 4 bases for V and 2 bases for J; bases not matched to a gene: 4. CDR3 loop: CSVALAGITDTQYF. The CDR3 DNA reads TGCAGCGTTGCGCTAGCGGGGATCACAGATACGCAGTATTTT.

This clone was observed a handful of times. The junction does not match germline at one end; this may be a read error. The J gene is TRBJ1-1, the V gene TRBV7-9; D might be TRBD1 (6 bases). Germline V lookup: CDR1 SEHNR, CDR2 FQNEAQ (reference sequence). The CDR3 has 17 residues. This CDR3 is CSSSGAQGTSRNTEAFF. The DNA for the CDR3 is TGTTCCAGCAGCGGCGCACAGGGAACATCGAGGAACACTGAAGCTTTCTTT.

The CDR3 spells CAWTNFGLAGGRVSYEQYF. For the CDR3, the DNA is TGTGCCTGGACTAATTTCGGACTAGCGGGAGGTCGAGTTTCCTACGAGCAGTACTTC. The chain uses TRBV30 and TRBJ2-7; 14 bases line up with TRBD2. The CDR3 spans 19 residues. Germline V gene lookup returns CDR1 GTSNPN and CDR2 SVGIG (reference sequence). V lost 4 bases and J lost 1; bases outside the gene matches: 15. The whole variable domain, remainder taken from reference TRBV30 and TRBJ2-7, is SQTIHQWPATLVQPVGSPLSLECTVEGTSNPNLYWYRQAAGRGLQLLFYSVGIGQISSEVPQNLSASRPQDRQFILSSKKLLLSDSGFYLCAWTNFGLAGGRVSYEQYFGPGTRLTVT.

The rearrangement links TRBV19 to TRBJ2-5; TRBD2 aligns across 7 bases. The CDR3 covers 12 residues. The germline gives CDR1 LNHDA, CDR2 SQIVND (reference sequence). In DNA, the CDR3 is TGTGCGGTGGGGGGGGGCCAAGAGACCCAGTACTTC. Encoded protein: CAVGGGQETQYF.

The V call is TRBV7-6, the J call TRBJ2-1, with 9 positions matching TRBD2. The CDR3 contains 15 residues. Germline trimming cut 3 bases from V and 8 bases from J; bases unmatched to any gene: 8. CDR1 and CDR2 (germline): SGHVS, FNYEAQ. The CDR3 nucleotides read TGTGCCAGCAGCTTCAGTAGCGGGAGACCAGATGAGCAGTTCTTC. Protein: CASSFSSGRPDEQFF.

Only one count was recorded for this clone. The chain recombines TRBV27 with TRBJ2-1; TRBD2 is a possible D gene (5 bases). The germline V gene has CDR1 MNHEY and CDR2 SMNVEV (reference sequence). The CDR3 is 14 residues long. V gave up 6 bases and J gave up 4 bases, with 13 bases separating them. The CDR3 loop reads CASSLGRGYNEQFF. The CDR3 coding sequence is TGTGCCAGCAGCCTAGGGAGAGGTTACAATGAGCAGTTCTTC.

This clone was seen only once. The rearrangement joins TRBV5-1 to TRBJ2-3; 11 bases fit TRBD2. V gave up 4 bases and J gave up 1 base; unmatched junction bases: 5. The CDR3 is made up of 16 amino acids. Germline assignment: CDR1 SGHRS and CDR2 YFSETQ. CDR3 region: CASSLSLAGGTDTQYF. The CDR3 DNA sequence: TGCGCCAGCAGCCTATCACTAGCGGGAGGCACAGATACGCAGTATTTT.

The V gene is TRBV30, the J gene TRBJ1-2; tentatively, D is TRBD1 (6 bases). The length of the CDR3 is 13 residues. V was pared by 4 bases and J by 2 bases, with 11 bases between. Per germline, CDR1 GTSNPN and CDR2 SVGIG (reference sequence). The CDR3 loop reads CAWTQGGNYGYTF. Here the CDR3 DNA reads TGTGCCTGGACACAGGGCGGAAACTATGGCTACACCTTC.

This rearrangement joins TRBV9 to TRBJ2-7, with D perhaps matching TRBD1 (7 bases). CDR1 is SGDLS, CDR2 YYNGEE, per germline. Trimming took off 0 bases at V and 4 bases at J, with 11 bases between the two ends. The CDR3 contains 14 residues. CDR3 nucleotides: TGTGCCAGCAGCGTAGATCAGGGGGGATACGAGCAGTACTTC. It encodes CASSVDQGGYEQYF.

The chain carries TRBV27 and TRBJ2-5; 9 bases fit TRBD2. Unmatched junction bases numbered 7, after V lost 2 bases and J lost 3 bases. Germline V gene lookup returns CDR1 MNHEY and CDR2 SMNVEV (reference sequence). The CDR3 sequence is 16 residues long. CDR3 protein: CASSLMGGRAKETQYF. CDR3 in DNA: TGTGCCAGCAGTTTAATGGGCGGGAGGGCAAAAGAGACCCAGTACTTC.

The chain uses TRBV19 and TRBJ2-5; D not resolved. TRBJ2-7 matches the DNA end more closely, so the J call is doubtful. This CDR3 region has 12 residues. Germline CDR1 and CDR2: LNHDA and SQIVND (reference sequence). CDR3 region: CASSTNSYEQYF. In nucleotides, the CDR3 is TGTGCCAGTAGTACCAACTCCTACGAGCAGTACTTC.

This chain connects TRBV11-3 to TRBJ1-5, with D unresolved. The germline gives CDR1 SGHNT, CDR2 YENEEA. CDR3 length: 13 amino acids. V was pared by 5 bases and J by 5 bases, with 10 bases between. CDR3: CASSLLNDQPQHF. The CDR3 region has the DNA TGTGCCAGCAGCCTACTGAATGATCAGCCCCAGCATTTT.

The rearrangement joins TRBV5-4 to TRBJ2-7, with D perhaps TRBD1 (6 bases). Trimming stripped 4 bases from V and 2 bases from J, with 16 bases between. CDR3 size: 15 residues. Germline CDR1 reads SGHNT; CDR2 reads YYREEE (reference sequence). CDR3 sequence: CASSDTGKNAYEQYF. The CDR3 bases are TGTGCCAGCAGCGATACAGGGAAGAATGCCTACGAGCAGTACTTC.

The chain carries TRBV6-1 and TRBJ1-2; maybe TRBD1 (5 bases). CDR3 length: 14 residues. Germline loops: CDR1 MNHNS, CDR2 SASEGT. Trimming stripped 6 bases from V and 4 bases from J, with 15 bases between. DNA for the CDR3: TGTGCCAGCAGCTCCGGGGCGCGGGGCTATGGCTACACCTTC. Its translation: CASSSGARGYGYTF.

The V and J genes are TRBV7-9 and TRBJ2-7; possibly TRBD2 for D (5 bases). Looked up from germline, CDR1 is SEHNR and CDR2 is FQNEAQ (reference sequence). Trimming removed 2 bases at V and 0 bases at J, with 20 bases between. The CDR3 length is 18 residues. Here the CDR3 DNA reads TGTGCCAGCAGCTTATTACCCGGTTTAGCGCAAGACTCCTACGAGCAGTACTTC. It codes for CASSLLPGLAQDSYEQYF.

This chain uses TRBV9 with TRBJ2-6; TRBD1 agrees at 8 bases. The CDR3 sequence is 18 residues long. Trimming at V came to 3 bases and at J to 0 bases, leaving 8 bases not matched to a gene. Germline values: CDR1 SGDLS, CDR2 YYNGEE. CDR3 sequence reads: CASSARTGSSSGANVLTF. As DNA, the CDR3 is TGTGCCAGCAGCGCACGGACAGGGTCTAGCTCTGGGGCCAACGTCCTGACTTTC.

This clone occurred once. The V call is TRBV19, the J call TRBJ2-7, with 7 positions matching TRBD1. Germline CDR1 reads LNHDA; CDR2 reads SQIVND (reference sequence). After removal of 4 bases from V and 1 base from J, the junction contained 7 bases not matched to a gene. The CDR3 has 15 residues. The CDR3, as DNA: TGTGCCAGTAGTAGAGGACAGGACCCGTCCTACGAGCAGTACTTC. The encoded protein is CASSRGQDPSYEQYF.